The clone carrying this T cell receptor (beta chain) was observed a handful of times. Its antigen remains unknown. This specimen belongs to a study of shared clonotypes between healthy human individuals. Study-wide results and caveats: Rarefaction showed that sequencing of sorted subsets was incomplete (despite large depth). Among the subsets, naive ones generally showed larger estimated richness than memory ones.

Profiled with immunoSEQ multiplex PCR; TCRdb holds only in-frame clones, not every one. Found here are approximately 2,300,000 clones, 85% to 95% of them singletons; the top ten hold 0.37%. Each donor was a Caucasian adult residing in Nashville, Tennessee. CD4+ cells yielded CD45RA+ naive and CD45RA-negative memory subsets. The CDR3 totals 14 residues. Deletions cut 3 bases from V and 0 bases from J, with 11 bases between. CDR1 GTSNPN and CDR2 SVGIG come from the germline V gene (reference sequence). The source of this sequence is a young man in good health. Some clones in this sample may be carry-over from other donors' samples. This chain joins TRBV30 and TRBJ1-1; D not resolved. Source material: naive CD4+ T cells from PBMCs. Specified subset: CD45RA+ positively selected. CDR3 region: CAWRRGGMNTEAFF. The DNA for the CDR3 is TGTGCCTGGAGACGAGGAGGAATGAACACTGAAGCTTTCTTT.